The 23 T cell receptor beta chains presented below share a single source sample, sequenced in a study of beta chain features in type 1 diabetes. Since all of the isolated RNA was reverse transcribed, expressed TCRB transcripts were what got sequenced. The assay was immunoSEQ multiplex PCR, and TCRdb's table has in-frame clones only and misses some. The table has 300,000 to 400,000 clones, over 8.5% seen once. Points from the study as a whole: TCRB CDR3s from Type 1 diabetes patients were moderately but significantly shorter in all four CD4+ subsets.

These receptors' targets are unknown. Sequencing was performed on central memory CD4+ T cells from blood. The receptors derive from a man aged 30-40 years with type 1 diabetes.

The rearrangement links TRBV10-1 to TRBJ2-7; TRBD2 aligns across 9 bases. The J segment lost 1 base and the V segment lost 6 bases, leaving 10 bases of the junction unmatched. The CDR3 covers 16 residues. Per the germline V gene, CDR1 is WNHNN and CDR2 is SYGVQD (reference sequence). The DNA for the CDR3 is TGCGCCAGCAGAACGTGGCGGGAGGGCAGGTCCTACGAGCAGTACTTC. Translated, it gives CASRTWREGRSYEQYF.

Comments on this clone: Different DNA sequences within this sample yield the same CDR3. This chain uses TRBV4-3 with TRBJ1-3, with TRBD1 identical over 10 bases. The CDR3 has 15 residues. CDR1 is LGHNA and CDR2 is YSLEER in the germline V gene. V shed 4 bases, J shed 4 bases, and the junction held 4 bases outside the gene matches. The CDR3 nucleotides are TGCGCCAGCAGCCGAGACAGGGGGCTCGGAAACACCATATATTTT. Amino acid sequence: CASSRDRGLGNTIYF.

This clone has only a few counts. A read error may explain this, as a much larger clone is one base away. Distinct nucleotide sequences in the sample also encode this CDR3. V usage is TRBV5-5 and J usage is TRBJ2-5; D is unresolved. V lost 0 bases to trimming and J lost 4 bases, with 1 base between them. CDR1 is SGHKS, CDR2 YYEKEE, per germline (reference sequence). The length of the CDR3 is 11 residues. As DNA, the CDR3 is TGTGCCAGCAGCTTGGTAGAGACCCAGTACTTC. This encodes CASSLVETQYF.

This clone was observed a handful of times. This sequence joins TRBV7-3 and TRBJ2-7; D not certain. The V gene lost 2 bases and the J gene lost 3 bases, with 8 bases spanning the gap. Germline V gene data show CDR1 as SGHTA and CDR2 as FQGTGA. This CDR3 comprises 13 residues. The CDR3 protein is CASSLRQDYEQYF. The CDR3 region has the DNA TGTGCCAGCAGCTTACGGCAGGACTACGAGCAGTACTTC.

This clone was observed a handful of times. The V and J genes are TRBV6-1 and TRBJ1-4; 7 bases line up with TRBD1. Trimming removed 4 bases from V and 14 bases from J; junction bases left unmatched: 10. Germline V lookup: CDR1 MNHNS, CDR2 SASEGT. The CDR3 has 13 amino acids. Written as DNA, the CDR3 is TGTGCCAGCAGTGTGAGGCAGGGGGATCGTCTGTTTTTT. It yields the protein CASSVRQGDRLFF.

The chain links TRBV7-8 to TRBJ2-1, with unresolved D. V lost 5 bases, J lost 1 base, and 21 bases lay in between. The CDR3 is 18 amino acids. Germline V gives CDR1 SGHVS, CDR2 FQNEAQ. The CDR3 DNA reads TGTGCCAGCAGCCGCCACCGCCCGGGTCACGGATCCTACAATGAGCAGTTCTTC. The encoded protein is CASSRHRPGHGSYNEQFF. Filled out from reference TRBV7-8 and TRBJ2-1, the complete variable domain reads GAGVSQSPRYKVAKRGQDVALRCDPISGHVSLFWYQQALGQGPEFLTYFQNEAQLDKSGLPSDRFFAERPEGSVSTLKIQRTQQEDSAVYLCASSRHRPGHGSYNEQFFGPGTRLTVL.

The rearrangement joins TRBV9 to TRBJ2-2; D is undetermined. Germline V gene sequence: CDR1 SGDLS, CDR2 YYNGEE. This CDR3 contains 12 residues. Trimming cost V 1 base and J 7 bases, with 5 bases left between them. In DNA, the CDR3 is TGTGCCAGCAGCGTAACGGACGGGGAGCTGTTTTTT. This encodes CASSVTDGELFF.

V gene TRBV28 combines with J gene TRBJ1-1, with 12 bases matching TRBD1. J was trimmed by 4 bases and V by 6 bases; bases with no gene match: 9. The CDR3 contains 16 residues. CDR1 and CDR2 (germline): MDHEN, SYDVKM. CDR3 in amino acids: CASRGQGARYGTEAFF. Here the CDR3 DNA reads TGTGCCAGCAGGGGACAGGGGGCGCGGTATGGCACTGAAGCTTTCTTT.

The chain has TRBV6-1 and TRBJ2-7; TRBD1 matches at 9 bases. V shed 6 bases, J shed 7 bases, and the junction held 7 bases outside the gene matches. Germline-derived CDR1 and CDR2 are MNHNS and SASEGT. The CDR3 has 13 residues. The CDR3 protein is CASRRDRVEEQYF. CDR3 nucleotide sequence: TGTGCCAGCAGGCGGGACAGGGTCGAGGAGCAGTACTTC.

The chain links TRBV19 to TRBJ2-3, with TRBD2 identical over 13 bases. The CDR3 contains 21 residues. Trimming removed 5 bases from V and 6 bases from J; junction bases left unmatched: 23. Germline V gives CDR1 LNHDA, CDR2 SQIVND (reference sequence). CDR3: CASSSRGHLSGTSGAEDTQYF. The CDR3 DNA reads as TGTGCCAGTAGTTCCCGCGGACATCTTTCCGGGACTAGCGGGGCAGAGGATACGCAGTATTTT. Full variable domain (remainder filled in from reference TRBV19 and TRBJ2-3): DGGITQSPKYLFRKEGQNVTLSCEQNLNHDAMYWYRQDPGQGLRLIYYSQIVNDFQKGDIAEGYSVSREKKESFPLTVTSAQKNPTAFYLCASSSRGHLSGTSGAEDTQYFGPGTRLTVL.

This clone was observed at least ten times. The CDR3 DNA reads as TGCGCCAGCAGCTTGGGGACATCCTCCCGCCTACGGGCCTACGAGCAGTACTTC. Its translation is CASSLGTSSRLRAYEQYF. The chain carries TRBV5-1 and TRBJ2-7; D possibly corresponds to TRBD1 (5 bases). V was pared by 0 bases and J by 2 bases, with 21 bases between. Germline V gives CDR1 SGHRS, CDR2 YFSETQ. CDR3 length: 18 residues.

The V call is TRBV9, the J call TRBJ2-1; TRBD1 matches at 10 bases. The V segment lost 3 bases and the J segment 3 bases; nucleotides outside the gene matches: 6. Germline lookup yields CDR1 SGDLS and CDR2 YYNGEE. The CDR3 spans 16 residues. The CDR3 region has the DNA TGTGCCAGCAGCGCCCGGTGGACAGGGGGCTACAATGAGCAGTTCTTC. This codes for CASSARWTGGYNEQFF.

In DNA, the CDR3 is TGTGCCAGCAGCCCCGGACAGCAAAATGAAAAACTGTTTTTT. It codes for CASSPGQQNEKLFF. This rearrangement joins TRBV7-2 to TRBJ1-4, with a tentative D call TRBD1 (6 bases). Trimming took off 5 bases at V and 5 bases at J, with 12 bases between the two ends. This CDR3 contains 14 residues. Germline V CDR1 and CDR2: SGHTA, FQGNSA.

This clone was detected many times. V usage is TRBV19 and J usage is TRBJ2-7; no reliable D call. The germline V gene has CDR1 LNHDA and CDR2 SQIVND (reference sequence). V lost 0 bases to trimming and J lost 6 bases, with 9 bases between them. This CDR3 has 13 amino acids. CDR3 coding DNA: TGTGCCAGTAGTATAGATCATGAAGGCGAGCAGTACTTC. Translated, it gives CASSIDHEGEQYF.

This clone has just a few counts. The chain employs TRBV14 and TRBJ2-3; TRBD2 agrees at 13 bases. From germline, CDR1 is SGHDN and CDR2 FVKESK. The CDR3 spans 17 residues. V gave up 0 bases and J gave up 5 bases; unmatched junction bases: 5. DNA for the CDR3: TGTGCCAGCAGCCAAGACGGACTAGCGGGAGCGGGAGATACGCAGTATTTT. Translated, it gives CASSQDGLAGAGDTQYF.

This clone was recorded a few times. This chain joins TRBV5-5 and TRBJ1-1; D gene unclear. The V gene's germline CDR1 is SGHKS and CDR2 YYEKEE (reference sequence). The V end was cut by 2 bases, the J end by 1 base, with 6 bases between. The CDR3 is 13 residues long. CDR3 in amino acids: CASSLRQNTEAFF. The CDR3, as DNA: TGTGCCAGCAGCTTAAGACAGAACACTGAAGCTTTCTTT.

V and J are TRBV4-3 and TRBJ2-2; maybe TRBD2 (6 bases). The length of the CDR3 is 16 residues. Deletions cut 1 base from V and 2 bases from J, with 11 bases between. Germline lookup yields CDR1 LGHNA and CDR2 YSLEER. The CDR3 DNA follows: TGCGCCAGCAGCCAAGCACCGGGACTTAACACCGGGGAGCTGTTTTTT. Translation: CASSQAPGLNTGELFF.

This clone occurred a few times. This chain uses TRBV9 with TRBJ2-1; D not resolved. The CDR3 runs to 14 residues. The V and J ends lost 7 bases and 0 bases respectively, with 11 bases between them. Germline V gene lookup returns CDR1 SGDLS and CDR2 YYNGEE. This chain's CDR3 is CASGNPSSYNEQFF. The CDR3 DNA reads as TGTGCCAGCGGAAATCCGAGCTCCTACAATGAGCAGTTCTTC.

In DNA, the CDR3 is TGTGCCAGCACCCTGGATGGCGGTGGGTCCTCACCCCTCCACTTT. Protein product: CASTLDGGGSSPLHF. The rearrangement uses TRBV5-6 and TRBJ1-6; D gene ambiguous. CDR1 and CDR2 (germline): SGHDT, YYEEEE. The CDR3 covers 15 residues. Trimming removed 6 bases from V and 10 bases from J, with 20 bases in between.

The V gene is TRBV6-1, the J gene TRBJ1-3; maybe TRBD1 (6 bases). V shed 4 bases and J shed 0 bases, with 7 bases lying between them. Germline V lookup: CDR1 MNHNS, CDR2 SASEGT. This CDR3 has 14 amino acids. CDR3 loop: CASSGDISGNTIYF. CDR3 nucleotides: TGTGCCAGCAGTGGGGACATCTCTGGAAACACCATATATTTT.

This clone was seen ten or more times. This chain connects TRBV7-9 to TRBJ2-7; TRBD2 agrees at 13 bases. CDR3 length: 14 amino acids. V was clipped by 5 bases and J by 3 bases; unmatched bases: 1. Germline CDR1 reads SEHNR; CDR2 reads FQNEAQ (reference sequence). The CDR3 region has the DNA TGTGCCAGCAGCCGGACTAGCGGGAGCTACGAGCAGTACTTC. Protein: CASSRTSGSYEQYF.

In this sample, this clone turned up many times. The CDR3 coding sequence is TGCAGCGTTGCAGGAGGGGAGGCCCAGTACTTC. This sequence encodes CSVAGGEAQYF. The V gene is TRBV29-1, the J gene TRBJ2-5; D may be TRBD2 (6 bases). The V gene lost 4 bases and the J gene lost 9 bases, with 12 bases spanning the gap. The CDR3 has 11 amino acids. Per the germline V gene, CDR1 is SQVTM and CDR2 is ANQGSEA.

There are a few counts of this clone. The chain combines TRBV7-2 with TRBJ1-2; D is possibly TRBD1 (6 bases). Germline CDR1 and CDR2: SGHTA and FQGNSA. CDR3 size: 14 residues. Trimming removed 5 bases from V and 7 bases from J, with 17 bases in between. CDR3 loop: CASSPSRGAGGYTF. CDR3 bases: TGTGCCAGCAGCCCGTCCCGGGGGGCTGGTGGCTACACCTTC. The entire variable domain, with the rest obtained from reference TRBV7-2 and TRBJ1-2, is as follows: GAGVSQSPSNKVTEKGKDVELRCDPISGHTALYWYRQSLGQGLEFLIYFQGNSAPDKSGLPSDRFSAERTGGSVSTLTIQRTQQEDSAVYLCASSPSRGAGGYTFGSGTRLTVV.